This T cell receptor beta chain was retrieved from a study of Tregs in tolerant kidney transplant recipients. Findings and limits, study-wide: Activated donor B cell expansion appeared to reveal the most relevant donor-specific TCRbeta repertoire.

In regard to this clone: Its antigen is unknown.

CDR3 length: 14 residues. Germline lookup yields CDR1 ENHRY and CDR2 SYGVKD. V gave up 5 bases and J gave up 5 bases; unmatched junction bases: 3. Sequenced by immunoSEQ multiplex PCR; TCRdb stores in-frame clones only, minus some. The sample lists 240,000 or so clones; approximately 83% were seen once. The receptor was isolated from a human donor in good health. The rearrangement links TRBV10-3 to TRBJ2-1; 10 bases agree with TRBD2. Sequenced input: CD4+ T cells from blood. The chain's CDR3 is CAISPSGRDNEQFF. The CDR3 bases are TGTGCCATCAGTCCTAGCGGGAGAGACAATGAGCAGTTCTTC.